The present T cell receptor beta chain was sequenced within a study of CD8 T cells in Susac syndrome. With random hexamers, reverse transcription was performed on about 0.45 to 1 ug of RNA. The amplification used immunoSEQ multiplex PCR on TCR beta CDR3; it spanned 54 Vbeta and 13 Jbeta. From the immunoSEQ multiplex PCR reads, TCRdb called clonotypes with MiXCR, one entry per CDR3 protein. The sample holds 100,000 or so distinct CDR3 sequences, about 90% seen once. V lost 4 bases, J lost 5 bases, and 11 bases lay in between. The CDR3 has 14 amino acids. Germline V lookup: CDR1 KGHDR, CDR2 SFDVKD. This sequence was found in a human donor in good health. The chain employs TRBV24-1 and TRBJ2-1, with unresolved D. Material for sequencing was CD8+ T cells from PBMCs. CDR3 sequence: CATSDWSGNNEQFF. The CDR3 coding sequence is TGTGCCACCAGTGACTGGAGTGGAAACAATGAGCAGTTCTTC.